This paragraph reports one T cell receptor beta chain. This sample is drawn from a study of control samples from healthy donors and cancer patients. This CDR3 is 16 amino acids long. V gave up 6 bases and J gave up 0 bases, with 16 bases separating them. Germline loops: CDR1 LNHDA, CDR2 SQIVND (reference sequence). Here immunoSEQ multiplex PCR was the method, and the copy in TCRdb shows in-frame clones only, minus some. The table includes approximately 170,000 clones, 90% to 95% detected once. The material sequenced was blood. The sequence came from an older woman in good health. The chain joins TRBV19 to TRBJ2-3, with a tentative D call TRBD2 (6 bases). The CDR3 DNA reads as TGTGCCAGTAGCCTCAATTCCGGGGGAAGCACAGATACGCAGTATTTT. It codes for CASSLNSGGSTDTQYF.